This T cell receptor beta chain is drawn from a study of blood T cell repertoires in COVID-19. CDR3 length equals 16 residues. Germline CDR1 reads MNHEY; CDR2 reads SVGAGI. V was clipped by 0 bases and J by 0 bases, with 12 bases between them. Some clones are missing from TCRdb's copy, which holds only in-frame ones; the method was immunoSEQ multiplex PCR. The sample has about 60,000 clones, 70% to 80% seen once; the top ten hold 9.7%. The chain uses TRBV6-5 and TRBJ2-7; D call uncertain. This TCR was recovered from a human donor in a cohort sampled during active COVID-19. The specimen sequenced was peripheral blood. CDR3 nucleotide sequence: TGTGCCAGCAGTTACTCGTATTTCACTACCTCCTACGAGCAGTACTTC. It yields the protein CASSYSYFTTSYEQYF.